This T cell receptor beta chain is from a study of blood T cell repertoires in COVID-19. Study background: COVID-19 samples collected from the United States, Italy and Spain covered acute and convalescent phases.

This CDR3 has 15 residues. V lost 4 bases, J lost 4 bases, and 5 bases stayed unmatched. Germline V gene lookup returns CDR1 SEHNR and CDR2 FQNEAQ (reference sequence). The study assigned cohorts using participant-reported clinical history. Here immunoSEQ multiplex PCR was the method, and the copy in TCRdb shows in-frame clones only, minus some. In the table there are about 240,000 clones, about 90% of which are singletons. This clone turned up a few times. The rearrangement joins TRBV7-9 to TRBJ1-3; 9 nucleotides align to TRBD1. The specimen was PBMCs or T cells enriched from blood (not recorded which). The clonotype comes from a woman between 40 and 50 years old with acute COVID-19. The CDR3 here is CASSYTGGQGNTIYF. The CDR3 bases are TGTGCCAGCAGCTACACAGGGGGCCAGGGAAACACCATATATTTT.